This record looks at one TCR beta chain sequence and its context. The data were obtained in a study of blood T cell repertoires in COVID-19. Across the whole study: The United States, Italy and Spain provided the acute and convalescent COVID-19 samples. T cells, B-cell-depleted T cells, or PBMCs provided the cDNA or gDNA that served as material.

Generated by immunoSEQ multiplex PCR, the TCRdb table keeps only in-frame clones and is missing some. Of around 290,000 clones listed, 80% to 95% are singletons. V was clipped by 6 bases and J by 0 bases, with 8 bases between them. The CDR3 has 14 residues. Germline V gives CDR1 MGHRA, CDR2 YSYEKL. The sequenced material came from PBMCs or T cells enriched from blood (not recorded which). The clonotype originates from a woman aged 30 to 39 who had recovered from COVID-19. The rearrangement uses TRBV4-1 and TRBJ1-4, with unresolved D. The CDR3 here is CASSSSPTNEKLFF. CDR3 in DNA: TGCGCCAGCAGTTCCAGTCCAACTAATGAAAAACTGTTTTTT.